The 27 T cell receptor beta chains below all came from one sample that was sequenced in a study of blood T cell repertoires in COVID-19. Libraries were prepared by immunoSEQ multiplex PCR; TCRdb keeps only in-frame clonotypes and omits some of them. This sample yields approximately 670,000 clones, of which 80% to 90% are seen a single time; around 0.3% belongs to the top ten. The specimen was peripheral blood. The receptors stem from a woman between 18 and 30 years old with acute or convalescent COVID-19.

This chain connects TRBV5-5 to TRBJ1-1, with 8 bases that match TRBD1. The CDR3 spans 17 residues. CDR1 is SGHKS, CDR2 YYEKEE, per germline (reference sequence). J lost 1 base, V lost 4 bases, and 12 bases had no gene match. The CDR3 is CASSRPYSGTGNTEAFF. As DNA, the CDR3 is TGTGCCAGCAGCCGCCCATACTCCGGGACAGGGAACACTGAAGCTTTCTTT. Together with reference TRBV5-5 and TRBJ1-1, the CDR3 gives the full variable domain: DAGVTQSPTHLIKTRGQQVTLRCSPISGHKSVSWYQQVLGQGPQFIFQYYEKEERGRGNFPDRFSARQFPNYSSELNVNALLLGDSALYLCASSRPYSGTGNTEAFFGQGTRLTVV.

The genes are TRBV13 and TRBJ1-3; D is undetermined. Deletions cut 4 bases from V and 4 bases from J, with 8 bases between. The germline V gene encodes CDR1 PRHDT and CDR2 FYEKMQ (reference sequence). The CDR3 is made up of 13 amino acids. As DNA, the CDR3 is TGTGCCAGCAGCTCCCTCTTGGGAAACACCATATATTTT. It translates to CASSSLLGNTIYF.

The chain joins TRBV3-1 (or the pseudogene TRBV3-2) to TRBJ1-6; 10 nucleotides match TRBD1. Per the germline V gene, CDR1 is LGHDT and CDR2 is YNNKEL (reference sequence). With 1 base clipped from V and 0 bases from J, the junction kept 9 bases outside the gene matches. This CDR3 contains 20 residues. CDR3 DNA sequence: TGTGCCAGCAGCCAAGTTCCGGGACAGGGGAGGAACTCCTATAATTCACCCCTCCACTTT. It is translated as CASSQVPGQGRNSYNSPLHF.

J is TRBJ2-7 and V is TRBV19; D gene unclear. CDR3 size: 16 residues. Germline values: CDR1 LNHDA, CDR2 SQIVND (reference sequence). Trimming removed 2 bases at V and 9 bases at J, with 23 bases between. The CDR3 region is CASSIFAVPNPTGQYF. In nucleotides, the CDR3 is TGTGCCAGTAGTATATTCGCGGTTCCTAATCCTACTGGGCAGTACTTC.

About this clone itself: Other DNA variants within this sample encode the same CDR3. The chain employs TRBV5-1 and TRBJ2-7; D gene ambiguous. Deletions cut 0 bases from V and 0 bases from J, with 7 bases between. CDR3 length equals 14 residues. Germline loops: CDR1 SGHRS, CDR2 YFSETQ. In DNA form, the CDR3 reads TGCGCCAGCAGCTTGGGTTCCAGCTCCTACGAGCAGTACTTC. Protein sequence: CASSLGSSSYEQYF.

The gene calls are TRBV2 and TRBJ2-1; no clear D. The CDR3 spans 10 residues. Trimming pared 7 bases from V and 7 bases from J, leaving 5 bases between. Germline V gene sequence: CDR1 SNHLY, CDR2 FYNNEI. CDR3 amino acids: CASNGNEQFF. In DNA, the CDR3 is TGTGCCAGCAACGGGAATGAGCAGTTCTTC.

The V call is TRBV5-1, the J call TRBJ2-1, with 8 bases identical to TRBD2. The CDR3 runs to 16 residues. The V gene's germline CDR1 is SGHRS and CDR2 YFSETQ. V shed 0 bases and J 2 bases; nucleotides not matched to a gene: 4. The CDR3 DNA follows: TGCGCCAGCAGCTTGGGGAAGCGGGGGCCCTACAATGAGCAGTTCTTC. Translation gives CASSLGKRGPYNEQFF.

The J gene is TRBJ1-1, the V gene TRBV5-4; tentative D call: TRBD1 (5 bases). This CDR3 region has 13 residues. The germline gives CDR1 SGHNT, CDR2 YYREEE (reference sequence). The V end lost 6 bases, the J end lost 0 bases, and 9 bases lay between the germline ends. CDR3: CASTGDLNTEAFF. Here the CDR3 DNA reads TGTGCCAGCACGGGGGACTTGAACACTGAAGCTTTCTTT.

The CDR3 reads CASSRFEGRHSGANVLTF. The CDR3 nucleotides read TGTGCCAGCAGCCGCTTTGAGGGGAGGCACTCTGGGGCCAACGTCCTGACTTTC. This chain joins TRBV7-2 and TRBJ2-6; D may be TRBD2 (6 bases). This CDR3 is built from 18 residues. Germline lookup yields CDR1 SGHTA and CDR2 FQGNSA. The V end was cut by 5 bases, the J end by 0 bases, with 17 bases between.

The chain is built from TRBV29-1 and TRBJ2-2, with D possibly matching TRBD1 (5 bases). CDR1 is SQVTM, CDR2 ANQGSEA, per germline. The germline V and J ends were trimmed by 5 bases and 6 bases, with 10 bases remaining between them. The CDR3 is 12 amino acids. The DNA for the CDR3 is TGCAGCGTTAGGCAGGGTCCCGGGGAGCTGTTTTTT. Translated: CSVRQGPGELFF.

The chain combines TRBV5-1 with TRBJ2-2, with D possibly TRBD1 on 6 matching bases. Between the trimmed V and J ends, which lost 0 bases and 4 bases, there was a span of 13 bases. Germline-derived CDR1 and CDR2 are SGHRS and YFSETQ. CDR3 size: 16 residues. The chain's CDR3 is CASSLGVVGGTGELFF. Written as DNA, the CDR3 is TGCGCCAGCAGCTTGGGTGTTGTAGGGGGCACCGGGGAGCTGTTTTTT.

V is TRBV6-5 and J is TRBJ1-2; D is uncertain. Germline-derived CDR1 and CDR2 are MNHEY and SVGAGI. There are 15 residues in the CDR3. V gave up 0 bases and J gave up 6 bases, with 14 bases separating them. In DNA, the CDR3 is TGTGCCAGCAGTTACTCAGCAACCCGTGAGGATGGCTACACCTTC. It specifies CASSYSATREDGYTF.

With regard to this clone: At the DNA level, this CDR3 is encoded by other sequences in the same sample as well. This chain connects TRBV12-3 or TRBV12-4 to TRBJ1-2, with TRBD1 identical over 9 bases. J lost 5 bases, V lost 6 bases, and 4 bases had no gene match. The CDR3 loop spans 13 amino acids. The CDR3 here is CASSPDRGYGYTF. The CDR3 coding sequence is TGTGCCAGCAGCCCCGACAGGGGGTATGGCTACACCTTC.

J is TRBJ2-3 and V is TRBV9, with 7 bases lining up with TRBD2. The CDR3 is 17 residues long. V trimming: 3 bases; J trimming: 9 bases; junction bases outside the gene matches: 19. Germline-derived CDR1 and CDR2 are SGDLS and YYNGEE. The chain's CDR3 is CASSGNIAGALLGTQYF. CDR3 sequence (DNA): TGTGCCAGCAGCGGAAACATAGCGGGTGCCCTCCTTGGCACGCAGTATTTT.

The chain employs TRBV3-1 (or the pseudogene TRBV3-2) and TRBJ2-5; D is ambiguous. The CDR3 consists of 13 residues. Germline V gene data show CDR1 as LGHDT and CDR2 as YNNKEL (reference sequence). V was trimmed by 1 base and J by 1 base, leaving 4 bases between them. The CDR3 region is CASSQGLQETQYF. Here the CDR3 DNA reads TGTGCCAGCAGCCAAGGGCTCCAAGAGACCCAGTACTTC.

The chain has TRBV5-5 and TRBJ1-2; TRBD1 aligns across 11 bases. V trimming: 6 bases; J trimming: 3 bases; junction bases outside the gene matches: 4. The germline CDR1 and CDR2 sequences are SGHKS and YYEKEE (reference sequence). This CDR3 spans 14 amino acids. CDR3 coding DNA: TGTGCCAGCAAACGGGACAGGGGGGACTATGGCTACACCTTC. Translating gives CASKRDRGDYGYTF. Looking up the rest from reference TRBV5-5 and TRBJ1-2 gives the full variable domain: DAGVTQSPTHLIKTRGQQVTLRCSPISGHKSVSWYQQVLGQGPQFIFQYYEKEERGRGNFPDRFSARQFPNYSSELNVNALLLGDSALYLCASKRDRGDYGYTFGSGTRLTVV.

This chain links TRBV6-2 or TRBV6-3 with TRBJ2-1, with 11 nucleotides matching TRBD2. Germline V lookup: CDR1 MNHEY, CDR2 SVGEGT. After removal of 4 bases from V and 6 bases from J, the junction contained 8 bases not matched to a gene. There are 16 residues in the CDR3. The CDR3 DNA follows: TGTGCCAGCAGTTCCTTTAGCGGGGGGGCCGGCAATGAGCAGTTCTTC. It is translated as CASSSFSGGAGNEQFF.

This chain uses TRBV19 with TRBJ1-5; 9 bases match TRBD1. V lost 7 bases to trimming and J lost 7 bases; unmatched junction nucleotides: 5. The germline CDR1 and CDR2 sequences are LNHDA and SQIVND (reference sequence). The CDR3 covers 13 residues. The DNA for the CDR3 is TGTGCCAGTACCGGGACAGGGTACCAGCCCCAGCATTTT. Translated: CASTGTGYQPQHF.

J is TRBJ1-2 and V is TRBV28, with 11 bases identical to TRBD1. The CDR3 consists of 16 residues. The ends lost 1 base at V and 7 bases at J; junction bases unmatched: 8. The germline CDR1 and CDR2 sequences are MDHEN and SYDVKM. The CDR3 loop reads CASSLLAGGQGGGYTF. The CDR3 bases are TGTGCCAGCAGTTTATTAGCAGGGGGACAGGGGGGTGGCTACACCTTC.

This clone was observed a handful of times. The CDR3: CASSDGQASDTQYF. As DNA, the CDR3 is TGTGCCAGCAGTGACGGACAGGCCTCAGATACGCAGTATTTT. The chain combines TRBV6-4 with TRBJ2-3, with 7 positions matching TRBD1. The CDR3 is made up of 14 amino acids. CDR1 and CDR2 from the germline V gene are MRHNA and SNTAGT. Trimming at V came to 2 bases and at J to 4 bases, leaving 3 bases not matched to a gene.

The V gene is TRBV5-1, the J gene TRBJ2-2, with D maybe TRBD1 (5 bases). CDR3 size: 16 residues. CDR1 is SGHRS and CDR2 is YFSETQ in the germline V gene. Trimming took 0 bases from V and 6 from J, leaving 15 bases between them. CDR3 bases: TGCGCCAGCAGCTTGGATGGGCAGGGAACTGCCGGGGAGCTGTTTTTT. Amino acids: CASSLDGQGTAGELFF.

The chain is built from TRBV7-8 and TRBJ2-7, with D uncertain. CDR1 SGHVS and CDR2 FQNEAQ come from the germline V gene. This CDR3 is 13 amino acids long. V lost 3 bases and J 2 bases, leaving 8 bases between the germline ends. This CDR3 reads CASSFSTAYEQYF. CDR3 bases: TGTGCCAGCAGCTTTTCTACCGCCTACGAGCAGTACTTC.

The gene calls are TRBV7-2 and TRBJ2-1, with TRBD2 matching over 12 bases. The CDR3 runs to 15 residues. From germline, CDR1 is SGHTA and CDR2 FQGNSA. V dropped 6 bases and J dropped 9; count of bases not matched to a gene: 9. The DNA for the CDR3 is TGTGCCAGCAGTTCGCTAGCGGGGGGGCAGAGTGAGCAGTTCTTC. The encoded protein is CASSSLAGGQSEQFF. Variable domain in full (rest from reference TRBV7-2 and TRBJ2-1): GAGVSQSPSNKVTEKGKDVELRCDPISGHTALYWYRQSLGQGLEFLIYFQGNSAPDKSGLPSDRFSAERTGGSVSTLTIQRTQQEDSAVYLCASSSLAGGQSEQFFGPGTRLTVL.

Details on this clone: Other DNA sequences in this specimen translate into the identical CDR3. The CDR3 DNA sequence: TGTGCCAGCTCACCTGGACAGGGGGGGAACACTGAAGCTTTCTTT. This sequence encodes CASSPGQGGNTEAFF. V usage is TRBV18 and J usage is TRBJ1-1; 10 positions match TRBD1. Germline values: CDR1 KGHSH, CDR2 LQKENI. This CDR3 spans 15 amino acids. V trimming: 3 bases; J trimming: 1 base; junction bases outside the gene matches: 2.

The rearrangement links TRBV19 to TRBJ1-6; D perhaps matches TRBD1 (5 bases). Germline-derived CDR1 and CDR2 are LNHDA and SQIVND (reference sequence). The CDR3 has 16 amino acids. The V and J ends lost 4 bases and 7 bases respectively, with 17 bases between them. The CDR3 spells CASSKGVSERNSPLHF. In DNA form, the CDR3 reads TGTGCCAGTAGTAAAGGGGTCTCCGAGAGGAATTCACCCCTCCACTTT.

The chain recombines TRBV7-2 with TRBJ1-5; maybe TRBD1 (6 bases). V was shortened by 1 base and J by 2 bases, with 15 bases between the two germline ends. The CDR3 has 17 amino acids. Looked up from germline, CDR1 is SGHTA and CDR2 is FQGNSA. CDR3 region: CASSLGGGGGGNQPQHF. The CDR3, as DNA: TGTGCCAGCAGCTTAGGAGGGGGGGGAGGCGGCAATCAGCCCCAGCATTTT.

The chain recombines TRBV5-5 with TRBJ2-3; no clear D gene. From germline, CDR1 is SGHKS and CDR2 YYEKEE (reference sequence). This CDR3 comprises 15 residues. Trimming took off 0 bases at V and 2 bases at J, with 10 bases between the two ends. CDR3 nucleotide sequence: TGTGCCAGCAGCTTGGATGGTCAGGCCACAGATACGCAGTATTTT. Residues: CASSLDGQATDTQYF.